Listed below are T cell receptor beta chains from one sample, sequenced in a study of T cell repertoires in ileal Crohn's disease. Data came from immunoSEQ multiplex PCR; TCRdb stores just in-frame clones and leaves some out. The repertoire has about 5,300 clones, about 81% of them found once; the top ten carry more than 13%. Sample: ileal tissue. Every receptor here comes from an adult with Crohn's disease. CDR3s include the opening cysteine and the closing phenylalanine or tryptophan. The D gene is left open where the match is weak. Clone size is not always given. Where it is, it says once, few, many or a class for expanded clones.

>TRBJ2-7|-|-|TRBV10-3
TGTGCCATCGGGGGGGCAGCTCGGTTCGACGAGCAGTACTTC
CAIGGAARFDEQYF
>TRBJ1-5|TRBD1|-|TRBV2
TGTGCCAGCAGCGAACAGGGGGCGAAGGGCAATCAGCCCCAGCATTTT
CASSEQGAKGNQPQHF
>TRBJ2-7|TRBD2|-|TRBV29-1
TGCAGCGTTGAACTAGCGGGGGTCCGGGAGCAGTACTTC
CSVELAGVREQYF
>TRBJ1-3|-|once|TRBV29-1
TGCAGCGTTGAACTCCAACAGGGAGGCTTAAGTTCCGGAAACACCATATATTTT
CSVELQQGGLSSGNTIYF
>TRBJ1-1|-|-|TRBV7-3
TGTGCCAGCAGCTCCGCGGGCCCAAAGGTACCGGCTTTCTTT
CASSSAGPKVPAFF
>TRBJ2-7|-|-|TRBV5-1
TGCGCCAGCAGCTTGGGGGCAGGCCTGACCTACGAGCAGTACTTC
CASSLGAGLTYEQYF
>TRBJ1-5|-|-|TRBV12-5
TGTGCTAGTGGTTCCAGACTCACGGATCAGCCCCAGCATTTT
CASGSRLTDQPQHF
>TRBJ2-4|TRBD2|-|TRBV4-1
TGCGCCAGCAGCCAAGACCCAACTAGCGGGAGATGGGGGGGGAAGAACATTCAGTACTTC
CASSQDPTSGRWGGKNIQYF
>TRBJ1-6|-|-|TRBV27
TGTGCCAGCAGTTCCAGGATTATTAATTCACCCCTCCACTTT
CASSSRIINSPLHF
>TRBJ1-1|-|-|TRBV21-1
TGTGCCAGCAGCAAAGCGGGGGAGGGGAACACTGAAGCTTTCTTT
CASSKAGEGNTEAFF
>TRBJ1-3|TRBD1|-|TRBV9
TGTGCCAGCAGCGTGGGACAGGGGGCAAGCTCTGGAAACACCATATATTTT
CASSVGQGASSGNTIYF
>TRBJ1-1|-|-|TRBV7-3
TGTGCCAGCAGCTTACAAGGACTGAACACTGAAGCTTTCTTT
CASSLQGLNTEAFF
>TRBJ2-3|TRBD2|-|TRBV2
TGTGCCAGCCGCGGGGGGGTGGCAGATACGCAGTATTTT
CASRGGVADTQYF
>TRBJ2-6|-|-|TRBV13
TGTGCCAGCAGCCATTACTCTGGGGCCAACGTCCTGACTTTC
CASSHYSGANVLTF
>TRBJ1-4|TRBD1|-|TRBV7-9
TGTGCCAGCAGCTACGGACAGGGGGTTGAAAAACTGTTTTTT
CASSYGQGVEKLFF
>TRBJ2-3|-|-|TRBV18
TGTGCCAGCTCACCAGGTATGGGTGCAGATACGCAGTATTTT
CASSPGMGADTQYF
>TRBJ2-1|-|large|TRBV7-9
TGTGCCAGCAGCGAGGGCCTTCAACAGGTTGAGCAGTTCTTC
CASSEGLQQVEQFF
>TRBJ2-3|-|-|TRBV5-4
TGTGCCAGCAGCTTCGACGCGGATACGCAGTATTTT
CASSFDADTQYF
>TRBJ1-4|-|-|TRBV5-4
TGTGCCAGCAGCTTGGGACGGGGGCCCCATGAAAAACTGTTTTTT
CASSLGRGPHEKLFF
>TRBJ1-1|TRBD1|-|TRBV18
TGTGCCAGCTCACCATTCGACAGGGGGAACACTGAAGCTTTCTTT
CASSPFDRGNTEAFF
>TRBJ2-6|TRBD1|-|TRBV6-1
TGTGCCAGCAGTACAGGGGCTGGGGCCAACGTCCTGACTTTC
CASSTGAGANVLTF
>TRBJ2-1|TRBD2|-|TRBV19
TGTGCCAGTAGTACCGGGACTAGCGGGAGTTCCTACAATGAGCAGTTCTTC
CASSTGTSGSSYNEQFF
>TRBJ2-3|-|-|TRBV28
TGTGCACTCGGGAAAAGTAGGACAGATACGCAGTATTTT
CALGKSRTDTQYF
>TRBJ1-5|-|-|TRBV7-6
TGTGCCAGCAGCGCCAGAAATCAGCCCCAGCATTTT
CASSARNQPQHF
>TRBJ1-1|-|-|TRBV7-8
TGTGCCAGCAGCTTAGTACAGGGGAACACTGAAGCTTTCTTT
CASSLVQGNTEAFF
>TRBJ2-2|-|-|TRBV30
TGTGCCTGGAGTCCTACAGGGACCGGGGAGCTGTTTTTT
CAWSPTGTGELFF
>TRBJ1-1|TRBD1|-|TRBV2
TGTGCCAGCAGCTACTCGGGACAGGCGGCCACTGAAGCTTTCTTT
CASSYSGQAATEAFF
>TRBJ2-7|TRBD2|-|TRBV4-2
TGTGCCAGCAGCCAAGGGGGGGGGAGCACCTACGAGCAGTACTTC
CASSQGGGSTYEQYF
>TRBJ2-1|TRBD2|-|TRBV19
TGTGCCAGTAGTATATTTAGCGGGCCTACCAATGAGCAGTTCTTC
CASSIFSGPTNEQFF
>TRBJ1-2|-|-|TRBV11-2
TGTGCCAGCAGCTTAGGCGGTGGGTATGGCTACACCTTC
CASSLGGGYGYTF
>TRBJ2-7|-|-|TRBV14
TGTGCCTTGGCCAAAGCGCCGTCCTACGAGCAGTACTTC
CALAKAPSYEQYF
>TRBJ2-1|TRBD2|-|TRBV23-1
TGCGCCAGCAGTCAGATAAAGACTAGCGGGAGAGGTCGTCATGAGCAGTTCTTC
CASSQIKTSGRGRHEQFF
>TRBJ2-7|TRBD2|-|TRBV7-3
TGTGCCAGCAGTTTTAGGGCCCTCCGGCGGGGGAACGAGCAGTACTTC
CASSFRALRRGNEQYF
>TRBJ1-1|-|-|TRBV5-1
TGCGCCAGCAGCTTGGGGCTGGATGAAGCTTTCTTT
CASSLGLDEAFF
>TRBJ2-3|TRBD2|-|TRBV6-6
TGTGCCAGCAGTCTCCTAGCGGGCACAGATACGCAGTATTTT
CASSLLAGTDTQYF
>TRBJ2-2|-|-|TRBV7-2
TGTGCCAGCAGCTTAAGGGGATCAGGAACCGGGGAGCTGTTTTTT
CASSLRGSGTGELFF
>TRBJ2-1|-|once|TRBV4-1
TGCGCCAGCAGCCTTGGACAGTGGAGAGATCACAATGAGCAGTTCTTC
CASSLGQWRDHNEQFF
>TRBJ2-1|TRBD2|-|TRBV7-3
TGTGCCAGCAGCTTAAACATAGCGGGAGTTGGTAATGAGCAGTTCTTC
CASSLNIAGVGNEQFF
>TRBJ1-1|-|-|TRBV18
TGTGCCAGCTCACCACCGGGAACGGGGATGAACACTGAAGCTTTCTTT
CASSPPGTGMNTEAFF
>TRBJ1-1|-|once|TRBV6-1
TGTGCCAGCTTCACGGGGGGGGTTATGAACACTGAAGCTTTCTTT
CASFTGGVMNTEAFF
>TRBJ1-5|-|few|TRBV18
TGTGCCAGCTCACCACGGACACTAGAAAATCAGCCCCAGCATTTT
CASSPRTLENQPQHF
>TRBJ2-3|-|-|TRBV7-9
TGTGCCAGCAGCAAAGGCGGGGGCAGACCCACAGATACGCAGTATTTT
CASSKGGGRPTDTQYF
>TRBJ1-1|TRBD1|-|TRBV6-5
TGTGCCAGCAGTTCCGGGGACAGGGGGAGGCCTGAAGCTTTCTTT
CASSSGDRGRPEAFF
>TRBJ1-1|-|few|TRBV7-8
TGTGCCAGCAGCTTAGTGTCCAATGGGTACACTGAAGCTTTCTTT
CASSLVSNGYTEAFF
>TRBJ1-3|-|-|TRBV11-2
TGTGCCAGCAGCTTAAATCCCCCGTTCTTTGGAAACACCATATATTTT
CASSLNPPFFGNTIYF
>TRBJ1-2|-|-|TRBV9
TGTGCCAGCAGCGTAGGAGTAGGAGCTAACTATGGCTACACCTTC
CASSVGVGANYGYTF
>TRBJ1-3|TRBD1|-|TRBV6-5
TGTGCCAGCAGTTTTGACAGGGGTCGGGGAAACACCATATATTTT
CASSFDRGRGNTIYF
>TRBJ1-5|TRBD1|-|TRBV18
TGTGCCAGCTCACCGACAGGGGGAAACAATCAGCCCCAGCATTTT
CASSPTGGNNQPQHF
>TRBJ1-3|-|once|TRBV7-9
TGTGCCAGCAGCTTAACATCCACTAGCTCTGGAAACACCATATATTTT
CASSLTSTSSGNTIYF